This T cell receptor (beta chain) was obtained from a study of T cells in Graves' hyperthyroidism and ophthalmopathy. Regarding the study as a whole: Ophthalmopathy was predicted by the model a median of around 5.9 months ahead of onset.

Each ophthalmopathy patient scored at least 3 on the Clinical Activity Score and at least 4 on NOSPECS grade, with duration under 3 months. Patients were excluded because of uncontrolled infection, other autoimmune disease, pregnancy or lactation. Extraction of PBMCs used roughly 9.3 ml of fresh peripheral blood. Amplification of TCR beta CDR3 regions used RNA as the template. TCR CDR3 regions were first amplified by RT-PCR with HTBI primers. MiXCR, applied by TCRdb to the multiplex PCR reads, yields one record per CDR3 protein. The data hold about 300,000 distinct CDR3 sequences, with roughly 20% observed a single time. In this sample, this clonotype turned up a few times. The antigen remains unidentified. The germline V gene has CDR1 SQVTM and CDR2 ANQGSEA. The CDR3 consists of 15 residues. Trimming removed 7 bases at V and 2 bases at J, with 17 bases between.

Sequencing input: blood. The sequence was collected from a man aged 45-65 years with Graves' ophthalmopathy. The chain joins TRBV29-1 to TRBJ2-2; D not resolved. CDR3: CSAQTGATNTGELFF. The CDR3 DNA reads TGCAGCGCGCAGACCGGTGCCACTAACACCGGGGAGCTGTTTTTT.